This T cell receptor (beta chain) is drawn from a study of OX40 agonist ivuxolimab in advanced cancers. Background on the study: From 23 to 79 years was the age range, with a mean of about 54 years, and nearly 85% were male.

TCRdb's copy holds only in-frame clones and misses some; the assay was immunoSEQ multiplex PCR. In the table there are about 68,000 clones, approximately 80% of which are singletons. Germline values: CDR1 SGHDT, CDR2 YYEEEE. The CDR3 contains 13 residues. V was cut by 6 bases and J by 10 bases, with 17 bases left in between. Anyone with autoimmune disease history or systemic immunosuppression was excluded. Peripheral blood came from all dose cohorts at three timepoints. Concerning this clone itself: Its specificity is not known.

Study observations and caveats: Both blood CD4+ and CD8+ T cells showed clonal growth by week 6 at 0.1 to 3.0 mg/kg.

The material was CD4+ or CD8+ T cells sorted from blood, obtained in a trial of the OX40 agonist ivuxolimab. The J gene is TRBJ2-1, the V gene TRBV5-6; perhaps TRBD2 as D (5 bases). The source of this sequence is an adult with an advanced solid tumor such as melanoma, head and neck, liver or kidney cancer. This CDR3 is CASKGGPASEQFF. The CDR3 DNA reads TGTGCCAGCAAGGGCGGGCCTGCTTCCGAGCAGTTCTTC.